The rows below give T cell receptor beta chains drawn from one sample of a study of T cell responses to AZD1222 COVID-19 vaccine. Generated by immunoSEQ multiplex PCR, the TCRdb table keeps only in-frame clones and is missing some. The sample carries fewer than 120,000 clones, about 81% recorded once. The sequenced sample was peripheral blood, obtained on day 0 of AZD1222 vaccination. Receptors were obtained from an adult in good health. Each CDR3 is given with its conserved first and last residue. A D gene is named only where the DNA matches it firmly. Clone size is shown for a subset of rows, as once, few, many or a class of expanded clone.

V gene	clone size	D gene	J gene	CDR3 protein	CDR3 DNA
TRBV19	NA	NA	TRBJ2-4	CASSSTGRRNIQYF	TGTGCCAGTAGCTCAACAGGTCGCAGAAACATTCAGTACTTC
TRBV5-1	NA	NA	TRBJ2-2	CASSASSARSHGELFF	TGCGCCAGCAGCGCGAGCTCCGCCCGGAGCCACGGGGAGCTGTTTTTT
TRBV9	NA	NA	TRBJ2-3	CASSDGPQGGDTQYF	TGTGCCAGCAGCGACGGACCCCAGGGTGGAGATACGCAGTATTTT
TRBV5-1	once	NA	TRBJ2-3	CASSGEADTQYF	TGCGCCAGCAGCGGAGAGGCAGATACGCAGTATTTT
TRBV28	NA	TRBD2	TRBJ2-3	CASSLLGLAGPQDTQYF	TGTGCCAGCAGTTTATTGGGACTAGCGGGGCCTCAAGATACGCAGTATTTT
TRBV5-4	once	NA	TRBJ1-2	CASSLGRREYGYTF	TGTGCCAGCAGCTTAGGCAGAAGGGAGTATGGCTACACCTTC
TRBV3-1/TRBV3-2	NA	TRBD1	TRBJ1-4	CASSPGQGGKLFF	TGTGCCAGCAGCCCAGGACAGGGAGGAAAACTGTTTTTT
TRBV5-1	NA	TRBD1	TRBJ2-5	CASTSGQRQETQYF	TGCGCCAGCACCTCGGGACAGAGGCAAGAGACCCAGTACTTC
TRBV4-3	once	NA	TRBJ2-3	CASSQDRGGYSDTQYF	TGCGCCAGCAGCCAAGATAGGGGGGGCTATTCAGATACGCAGTATTTT
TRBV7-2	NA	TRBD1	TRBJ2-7	CASSTRQGADEQYF	TGTGCCAGCAGCACCAGACAGGGGGCCGACGAGCAGTACTTC
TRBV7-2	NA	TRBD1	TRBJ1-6	CASKTGVSPLHF	TGTGCCAGCAAAACAGGGGTTTCACCCCTCCACTTT
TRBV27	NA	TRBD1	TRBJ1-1	CASSFATGTGSPNAFF	TGTGCCAGCAGTTTTGCGACCGGGACAGGGAGTCCCAATGCTTTCTTT
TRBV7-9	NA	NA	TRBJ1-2	CASSRSGGDYGYTF	TGTGCCAGCAGCCGCTCGGGGGGCGACTATGGCTACACCTTC
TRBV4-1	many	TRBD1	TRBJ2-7	CASSQVGTGDEQYF	TGCGCCAGCAGCCAAGTGGGGACAGGGGACGAGCAGTACTTC
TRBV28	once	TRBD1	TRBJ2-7	CASSQTGMGSYEQYF	TGTGCCAGCAGTCAGACAGGGATGGGTTCCTACGAGCAGTACTTC
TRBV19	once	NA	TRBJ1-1	CASSWGGTEAFF	TGTGCCAGTAGTTGGGGGGGCACTGAAGCTTTCTTT
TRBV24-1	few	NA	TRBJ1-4	CATSEPKTQKLFF	TGTGCCACCAGTGAGCCCAAGACGCAAAAACTGTTTTTT
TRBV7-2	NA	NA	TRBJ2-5	CASSIGSSGETQYF	TGTGCCAGCAGCATTGGGTCCTCGGGGGAGACCCAGTACTTC
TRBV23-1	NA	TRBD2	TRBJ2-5	CASSQVRTSGGQQETQYF	TGCGCCAGCAGTCAAGTTAGGACTAGCGGGGGGCAACAAGAGACCCAGTACTTC
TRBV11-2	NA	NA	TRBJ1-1	CASSPKAVNTEAFF	TGTGCCAGCAGCCCCAAGGCGGTGAACACTGAAGCTTTCTTT
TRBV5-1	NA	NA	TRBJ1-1	CASSLAAGTEAFF	TGCGCCAGCAGCTTGGCCGCTGGGACTGAAGCTTTCTTT
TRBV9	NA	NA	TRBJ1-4	CASSVAATNEKLFF	TGTGCCAGCAGCGTAGCCGCAACTAATGAAAAACTGTTTTTT
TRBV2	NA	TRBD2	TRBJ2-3	CASSLTSGGADTQYF	TGTGCCAGCAGTTTGACTAGCGGGGGGGCAGATACGCAGTATTTT
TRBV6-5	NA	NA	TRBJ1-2	CASSYSRDLFGGYIF	TGTGCCAGCAGTTACTCAAGGGACTTATTTGGTGGCTACATCTTC
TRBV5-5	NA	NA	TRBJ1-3	CASSLFAGGRGNTIYF	TGTGCCAGCAGCTTGTTCGCTGGAGGGCGGGGAAACACCATATATTTT
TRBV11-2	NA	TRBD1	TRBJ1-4	CASSPGTGDNEKLFF	TGTGCCAGCAGCCCAGGGACAGGGGATAATGAAAAACTGTTTTTT
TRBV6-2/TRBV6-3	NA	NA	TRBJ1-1	CASSQGTEAFF	TGTGCCAGCAGTCAAGGCACTGAAGCTTTCTTT
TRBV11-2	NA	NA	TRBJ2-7	CASSLAGVYEQYF	TGTGCCAGCAGCTTAGCAGGGGTCTACGAGCAGTACTTC
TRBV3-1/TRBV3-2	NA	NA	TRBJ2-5	CASSVEGRGAGYQETQYF	TGTGCCAGCAGCGTAGAAGGCCGGGGGGCGGGATATCAAGAGACCCAGTACTTC
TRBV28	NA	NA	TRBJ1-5	CASSLTGMVQPQHF	TGTGCCAGCAGTTTAACAGGGATGGTCCAGCCCCAGCATTTT
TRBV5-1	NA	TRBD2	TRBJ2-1	CASSFTSGGRNEQFF	TGCGCCAGCAGCTTCACTAGCGGGGGCCGGAATGAGCAGTTCTTC
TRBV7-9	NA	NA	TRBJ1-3	CASSLYEGNTIYF	TGTGCCAGCAGCTTATATGAGGGCAACACCATATATTTT
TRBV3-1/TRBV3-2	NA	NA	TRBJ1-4	CASSQEAGDEKLFF	TGTGCCAGCAGCCAAGAGGCAGGGGATGAAAAACTGTTTTTT
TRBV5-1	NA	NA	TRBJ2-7	CASSLDPSSYEQYF	TGCGCCAGCAGCTTGGATCCTAGTTCCTACGAGCAGTACTTC
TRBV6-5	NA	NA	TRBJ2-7	CASSTGRTYEQYF	TGTGCCAGCAGTACGGGACGGACCTACGAGCAGTACTTC
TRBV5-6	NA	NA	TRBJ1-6	CASTLYNRVNNSPLHF	TGTGCCAGCACCCTCTATAACAGGGTGAATAATTCACCCCTCCACTTT
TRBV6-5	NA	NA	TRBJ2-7	CASSYLPGGQYEQYF	TGTGCCAGCAGTTACTTACCGGGCGGACAATACGAGCAGTACTTC
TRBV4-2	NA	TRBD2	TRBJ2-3	CASSLGLAGGRTDTQYF	TGTGCCAGCAGCCTGGGACTAGCGGGGGGACGCACAGATACGCAGTATTTT
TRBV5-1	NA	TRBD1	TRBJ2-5	CASSPGTGGYQETQYF	TGCGCCAGCAGCCCCGGGACAGGGGGTTACCAAGAGACCCAGTACTTC
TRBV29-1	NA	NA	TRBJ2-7	CSVAGRNSQYEQYF	TGCAGCGTTGCCGGCCGCAACAGCCAGTACGAGCAGTACTTC
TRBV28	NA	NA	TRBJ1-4	CASSLSLDTTNEKLFF	TGTGCCAGCAGTTTATCTTTGGACACAACTAATGAAAAACTGTTTTTT
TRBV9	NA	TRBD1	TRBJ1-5	CASSVGQGNQPQHF	TGTGCCAGCAGCGTCGGACAGGGCAATCAGCCCCAGCATTTT
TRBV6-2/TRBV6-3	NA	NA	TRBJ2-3	CASSPVKTSDTQYF	TGTGCCAGCAGCCCAGTTAAAACTTCAGATACGCAGTATTTT
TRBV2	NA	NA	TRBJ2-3	CASSESGGTDTQYF	TGTGCCAGCAGTGAATCTGGGGGCACAGATACGCAGTATTTT
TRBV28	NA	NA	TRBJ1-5	CASKLSNQPQHF	TGTGCCAGCAAGTTGAGCAATCAGCCCCAGCATTTT